This is a list of T cell receptor beta chains from one sample in a study of T-cell reconstitution after alpha-beta-depleted transplantation in children. TCRdb called the PCR reads again in MiXCR, with one record for every CDR3 protein. Of 500,000 to 650,000 distinct CDR3 sequences listed, approximately 10% are singletons. The material sequenced was PBMCs, mostly from graft donor cells, taken 180 days after TCRalphabeta/CD19-depleted stem cell transplant. The receptors were gathered from a female patient aged 2-15 years who had a stem cell transplant for aplastic anemia, so the T cells may come from the graft donor. The CDR3 runs from the conserved cysteine through the conserved F or W. The D gene is left open where the match is weak. Rows may omit the clone size; those that give it use once, few, many or a size class.

TRBV4-3	TRBJ2-7	TRBD2	few	15	CASSLSGGYSYEQYF	TGCGCCAGCAGCCTAAGCGGGGGCTACTCCTACGAGCAGTACTTC
TRBV18	TRBJ1-3	NA	NA	15	CASSPGPSAGNTIYF	TGTGCCAGCTCACCGGGACCCTCTGCTGGAAACACCATATATTTT
TRBV12-3/TRBV12-4	TRBJ2-1	TRBD2	NA	16	CASTRTGTSGRNEQFF	TGTGCCAGCACACGAACCGGGACTAGCGGGAGAAATGAGCAGTTCTTC
TRBV12-5	TRBJ2-3	NA	NA	12	CASGRGRDTQYF	TGTGCTAGTGGCCGGGGGAGGGATACGCAGTATTTT
TRBV20-1	TRBJ2-1	TRBD1	few	13	CSAAWYRGTEQFF	TGCAGTGCTGCATGGTACAGGGGAACGGAGCAGTTCTTC
TRBV20-1	TRBJ2-3	TRBD2	few	16	CSARDSAGVGTDTQYF	TGCAGTGCTAGAGATTCGGCGGGAGTTGGGACAGATACGCAGTATTTT
TRBV7-9	TRBJ1-1	TRBD1	NA	15	CASSRDRGRDTEAFF	TGTGCCAGCAGCAGGGACAGGGGGCGAGACACTGAAGCTTTCTTT
TRBV11-1	TRBJ1-5	NA	few	16	CASSLPGGRSNQPQHF	TGTGCCAGCAGCTTACCGGGGGGCCGGAGCAATCAGCCCCAGCATTTT
TRBV11-2	TRBJ1-5	NA	NA	13	CASSLGYFGPQHF	TGTGCCAGCAGCTTAGGATATTTCGGGCCCCAGCATTTT
TRBV9	TRBJ2-7	NA	many	12	CASSEDVGEQYF	TGTGCCAGCAGCGAGGACGTTGGGGAGCAGTACTTC
TRBV5-1	TRBJ2-2	TRBD2	NA	15	CASSNSGRATGELFF	TGCGCCAGCAGCAATAGCGGGAGGGCCACCGGGGAGCTGTTTTTT
TRBV6-5	TRBJ1-2	TRBD1	once	15	CASSYSDRALGGYTF	TGTGCCAGCAGTTACTCCGACAGGGCGCTGGGTGGCTACACCTTC
TRBV7-3	TRBJ1-5	NA	NA	15	CASSLKGGDNQPQHF	TGTGCCAGCAGCTTAAAGGGTGGCGACAATCAGCCCCAGCATTTT
TRBV28	TRBJ1-2	NA	NA	10	CASISYGYTF	TGTGCCAGCATTTCCTATGGCTACACCTTC
TRBV6-1	TRBJ2-7	NA	NA	15	CASSVKGGFSYEQYF	TGTGCCAGCAGTGTGAAAGGGGGGTTCTCCTACGAGCAGTACTTC
TRBV7-9	TRBJ2-1	NA	few	12	CASSQSFGEQFF	TGTGCCAGCAGCCAATCATTCGGTGAGCAGTTCTTC
TRBV2	TRBJ2-4	NA	few	15	CASSAAGIAKNIQYF	TGTGCCAGCAGTGCCGCAGGAATAGCCAAAAACATTCAGTACTTC